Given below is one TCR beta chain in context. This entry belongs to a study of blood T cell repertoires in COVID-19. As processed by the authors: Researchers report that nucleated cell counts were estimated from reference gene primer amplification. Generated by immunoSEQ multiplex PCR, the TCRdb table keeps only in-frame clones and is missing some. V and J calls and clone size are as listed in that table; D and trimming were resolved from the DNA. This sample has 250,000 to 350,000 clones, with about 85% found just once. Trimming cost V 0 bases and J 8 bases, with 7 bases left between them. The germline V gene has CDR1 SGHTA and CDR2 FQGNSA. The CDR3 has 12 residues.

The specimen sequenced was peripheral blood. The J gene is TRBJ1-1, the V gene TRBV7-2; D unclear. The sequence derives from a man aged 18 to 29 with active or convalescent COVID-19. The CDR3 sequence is CASSLASREAFF. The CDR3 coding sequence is TGTGCCAGCAGCTTAGCGTCCAGGGAAGCTTTCTTT.